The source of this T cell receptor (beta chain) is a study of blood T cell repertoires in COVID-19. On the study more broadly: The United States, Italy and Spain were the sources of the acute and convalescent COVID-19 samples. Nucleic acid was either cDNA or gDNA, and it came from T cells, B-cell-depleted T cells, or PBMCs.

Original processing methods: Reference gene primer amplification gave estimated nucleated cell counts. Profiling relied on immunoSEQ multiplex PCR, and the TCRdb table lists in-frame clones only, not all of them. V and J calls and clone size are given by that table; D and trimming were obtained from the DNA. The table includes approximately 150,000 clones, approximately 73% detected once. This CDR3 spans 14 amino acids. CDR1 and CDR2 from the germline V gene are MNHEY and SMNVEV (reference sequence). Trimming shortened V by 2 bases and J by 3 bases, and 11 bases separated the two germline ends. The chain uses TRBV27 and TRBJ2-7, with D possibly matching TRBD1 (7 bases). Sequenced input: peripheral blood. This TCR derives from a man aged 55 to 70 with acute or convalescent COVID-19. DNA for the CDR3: TGTGCCAGCAGTTTAGCGGGACAGTACTACGAGCAGTACTTC. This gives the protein CASSLAGQYYEQYF.